A single sample is the source of the 32 T cell receptor beta chains below, sequenced in a study of T cells in Graves' hyperthyroidism and ophthalmopathy. Amplified regions were TCR beta CDR3 sequences from RNA transcripts. First-round RT-PCR with HTBI primers amplified the TCR CDR3 region. MiXCR, applied by TCRdb to the multiplex PCR reads, yields one record per CDR3 protein. The sample consists of hundreds of thousands of distinct CDR3 sequences, about a fifth of them appearing once. The specimen sequenced was blood. These receptors were collected from a man aged 25 to 40 with Graves' ophthalmopathy.

The J gene is TRBJ2-4, the V gene TRBV18, with TRBD2 identical over 12 bases. The CDR3 extends over 17 amino acids. J was trimmed by 6 bases and V by 3 bases; bases with no gene match: 9. Looked up from germline, CDR1 is KGHSH and CDR2 is LQKENI. CDR3 loop: CASSPPASGRAGNIQYF. The CDR3 DNA reads TGTGCCAGCTCACCCCCCGCTAGCGGGAGGGCCGGAAACATTCAGTACTTC.

This clonotype has only a few counts. V gene TRBV9 combines with J gene TRBJ2-5; D is perhaps TRBD1 or TRBD2 (6 bases each). Germline lookup yields CDR1 SGDLS and CDR2 YYNGEE. The CDR3 contains 16 residues. V was cut by 0 bases and J by 5 bases, with 17 bases left in between. CDR3 loop: CASSVDAGHSLETQYF. As DNA, the CDR3 is TGTGCCAGCAGCGTAGACGCGGGACACTCTCTGGAGACCCAGTACTTC.

A remark on this clonotype: This clone may be a read error of a much larger clone one base away. This sequence joins TRBV30 and TRBJ2-1; D unresolved. CDR1 and CDR2 from the germline V gene are GTSNPN and SVGIG (reference sequence). The CDR3 runs 15 residues. The germline V and J ends were trimmed by 1 base and 4 bases, with 14 bases remaining between them. CDR3 sequence reads: CAWSGGPGTYNEQFF. The CDR3 bases are TGTGCCTGGAGTGGGGGTCCAGGTACATACAATGAGCAGTTCTTC.

This clonotype turned up a few times. The chain links TRBV28 to TRBJ2-7; D is ambiguous. The CDR3 totals 15 residues. Germline assignment: CDR1 MDHEN and CDR2 SYDVKM. The ends were cut back, 2 bases at V and 1 base at J, with 12 bases in the middle. CDR3 bases: TGTGCCAGCAGTTTACCGAGCAGTGTTTCCTACGAGCAGTACTTC. Protein sequence: CASSLPSSVSYEQYF.

This clonotype was recorded a few times. The J gene is TRBJ2-3, the V gene TRBV6-1, with TRBD2 matching 13 bases. CDR1 and CDR2 (germline): MNHNS, SASEGT. The V and J ends lost 5 bases and 2 bases, in that order; junction bases with no gene match: 13. The CDR3 has 19 residues. In nucleotides, the CDR3 is TGTGCCAGCAGTCTAATTAGCCCGGGACTAGCGGGGCTCACAGATACGCAGTATTTT. It encodes CASSLISPGLAGLTDTQYF.

The table lists this clonotype with many counts. CDR3 nucleotides: TGTGCCAGCAGTCCCGGACAGGAACCATACGAGCAGTACTTC. This gives the protein CASSPGQEPYEQYF. The chain uses TRBV12-3 or TRBV12-4 and TRBJ2-7, with TRBD1 identical over 7 bases. After removal of 5 bases from V and 4 bases from J, the junction contained 8 bases not matched to a gene. This CDR3 contains 14 residues.

The rearrangement uses TRBV29-1 and TRBJ2-3; D uncertain. CDR3 size: 12 residues. Germline lookup yields CDR1 SQVTM and CDR2 ANQGSEA. V was cut by 4 bases and J by 6 bases, with 11 bases left in between. The CDR3 protein is CSVVVGSDTQYF. The CDR3 DNA follows: TGCAGCGTTGTAGTCGGATCGGATACGCAGTATTTT.

The V gene is TRBV27, the J gene TRBJ2-7; 9 bases are a match to TRBD2. The CDR3 spans 18 residues. From germline, CDR1 is MNHEY and CDR2 SMNVEV (reference sequence). V dropped 3 bases and J dropped 4; count of bases not matched to a gene: 16. This CDR3 is CASSLRPPAAGGPYEQYF. In nucleotides, the CDR3 is TGTGCCAGCAGTTTGAGGCCCCCAGCCGCGGGAGGGCCTTACGAGCAGTACTTC.

This clonotype was observed many times. The chain recombines TRBV7-3 with TRBJ1-1; a possible D gene is TRBD1 (5 bases). Germline V gives CDR1 SGHTA, CDR2 FQGTGA. CDR3 length: 13 residues. V was cut by 2 bases and J by 8 bases, with 12 bases left in between. CDR3 sequence: CASSLGTPREAFF. The CDR3 region has the DNA TGTGCCAGCAGCTTAGGGACCCCTCGGGAAGCTTTCTTT.

The chain combines TRBV5-4 with TRBJ2-7, with 8 positions matching TRBD2. V was pared by 0 bases and J by 3 bases, with 14 bases of the junction left unmatched. The CDR3 sequence is 18 residues long. CDR1 and CDR2 (germline): SGHNT, YYREEE (reference sequence). The CDR3: CASSLVGASGPPGYEQYF. CDR3 DNA: TGTGCCAGCAGCTTGGTTGGGGCTAGCGGGCCCCCGGGCTACGAGCAGTACTTC.

The chain uses TRBV20-1 and TRBJ2-1, with 7 bases identical to TRBD1. CDR1 is DFQATT and CDR2 is SNEGSKA in the germline V gene (reference sequence). The CDR3 consists of 14 residues. The V gene end was trimmed by 4 bases and the J gene end by 10 bases; junction bases not matched to a gene: 13. The CDR3 region has the DNA TGCAGTGCTATAAGAGGGGGCCCTGGTTCCGAGCAGTTCTTC. Translation: CSAIRGGPGSEQFF.

This clonotype was detected many times. The chain employs TRBV7-9 and TRBJ1-1; perhaps TRBD1 as D (6 bases). Germline V gives CDR1 SEHNR, CDR2 FQNEAQ (reference sequence). Trimming took off 4 bases at V and 6 bases at J, with 15 bases between the two ends. The CDR3 sequence is 14 residues long. CDR3 nucleotide sequence: TGTGCCAGCAGCTACCTAGGGGACACCTCTGAAGCTTTCTTT. It encodes CASSYLGDTSEAFF.

This clonotype was detected many times. The chain couples TRBV30 to TRBJ1-5, with D tentatively TRBD1 (5 bases). The V gene's germline CDR1 is GTSNPN and CDR2 SVGIG (reference sequence). CDR3 length: 14 residues. V lost 2 bases to trimming and J lost 4 bases, with 12 bases between them. The CDR3 DNA reads TGTGCCTGGAGTCGTGCGGGGGGGAATCAGCCCCAGCATTTT. It specifies CAWSRAGGNQPQHF.

This clonotype was seen repeatedly, ten times or more. J is TRBJ2-7 and V is TRBV7-9; 14 bases agree with TRBD2. J lost 1 base, V lost 3 bases, and 5 bases had no gene match. Germline V gene data show CDR1 as SEHNR and CDR2 as FQNEAQ (reference sequence). The CDR3 extends over 17 amino acids. The CDR3 here is CASSFGLAGGRSYEQYF. In DNA form, the CDR3 reads TGTGCCAGCAGCTTCGGACTAGCGGGAGGAAGGTCCTACGAGCAGTACTTC. The full variable domain, with the rest looked up from reference TRBV7-9 and TRBJ2-7, is DTGVSQNPRHKITKRGQNVTFRCDPISEHNRLYWYRQTLGQGPEFLTYFQNEAQLEKSRLLSDRFSAERPKGSFSTLEIQRTEQGDSAMYLCASSFGLAGGRSYEQYFGPGTRLTVT.

The table lists this clonotype with a few counts. The rearrangement links TRBV6-1 to TRBJ2-3; D gene ambiguous. Germline assignment: CDR1 MNHNS and CDR2 SASEGT. The CDR3 is 17 residues long. V was trimmed by 5 bases and J by 1 base, leaving 19 bases between them. CDR3: CASSPHNNRRGTDTQYF. As DNA, the CDR3 is TGTGCCAGCAGTCCCCATAACAACCGAAGGGGCACAGATACGCAGTATTTT.

The chain joins TRBV7-9 to TRBJ2-5; 9 bases agree with TRBD2. CDR3 size: 13 residues. V lost 8 bases to trimming and J lost 3 bases; unmatched junction nucleotides: 4. CDR1 and CDR2 from the germline V gene are SEHNR and FQNEAQ (reference sequence). The CDR3 here is CASQREAEETQYF. The CDR3 DNA follows: TGTGCCAGCCAGCGGGAGGCCGAAGAGACCCAGTACTTC.

This clonotype was picked up a small number of times. The J gene is TRBJ2-2, the V gene TRBV9, with 9 positions matching TRBD2. The germline CDR1 and CDR2 sequences are SGDLS and YYNGEE. J gave up 1 base and V 0 bases, and 7 bases lay outside the gene matches. The CDR3 totals 18 residues. This CDR3 is CASSVAMGSGRNTGELFF. The CDR3 DNA follows: TGTGCCAGCAGCGTAGCTATGGGTAGCGGGAGGAACACCGGGGAGCTGTTTTTT.

The chain is built from TRBV15 and TRBJ2-7; unclear D gene. The CDR3 totals 14 residues. CDR1 LNHNV and CDR2 YYDKDF come from the germline V gene (reference sequence). Trimming pared 1 base from V and 3 bases from J, leaving 10 bases between. CDR3 sequence (DNA): TGTGCCACCAGCAGAGGTCAACAGATCTACGAGCAGTACTTC. This encodes CATSRGQQIYEQYF.

A few counts support this clonotype. V is TRBV3-1 and J is TRBJ1-4, with D unresolved. The V gene lost 6 bases and the J gene lost 8 bases, with 16 bases spanning the gap. This CDR3 region has 14 residues. Looked up from germline, CDR1 is LGHDT and CDR2 is YNNKEL (reference sequence). CDR3 DNA: TGTGCCAGCAGTAGACTCCAGGCTCGGGAAAAACTGTTTTTT. Translated: CASSRLQAREKLFF.

This clonotype has just a few counts. This chain links TRBV3-1 with TRBJ2-7, with D uncertain. The CDR3 is made up of 14 amino acids. Deletions cut 0 bases from V and 3 bases from J, with 9 bases between. Germline CDR1 and CDR2: LGHDT and YNNKEL (reference sequence). CDR3 sequence (DNA): TGTGCCAGCAGCCAAGAGGGCAGTAACTACGAGCAGTACTTC. It translates to CASSQEGSNYEQYF.

The sample holds a few counts of this clonotype. This chain links TRBV6-2 or TRBV6-3 with TRBJ2-5; weak D call: TRBD1 (5 bases). The CDR3 contains 13 residues. Germline values: CDR1 MNHEY, CDR2 SVGEGT. Trimming cost V 5 bases and J 5 bases, with 12 bases left between them. Here the CDR3 DNA reads TGTGCCAGCAGTGGGCAGGGATTGGAGACCCAGTACTTC. It is translated as CASSGQGLETQYF.

The chain recombines TRBV20-1 with TRBJ1-1; D is possibly TRBD1 (6 bases). V was shortened by 2 bases and J by 0 bases, with 10 bases between the two germline ends. The CDR3 has 14 residues. Germline V gene sequence: CDR1 DFQATT, CDR2 SNEGSKA (reference sequence). CDR3 in amino acids: CSARLGGLNTEAFF. Written as DNA, the CDR3 is TGCAGTGCTAGATTAGGGGGACTGAACACTGAAGCTTTCTTT.

In its sample, this clonotype was seen many times. The V call is TRBV6-1, the J call TRBJ1-1; maybe TRBD1 (6 bases). The germline V and J ends were trimmed by 3 bases and 5 bases, with 16 bases remaining between them. In germline, CDR1 is MNHNS, CDR2 SASEGT. The CDR3 contains 15 residues. DNA of the CDR3: TGTGCCAGCAGTGACGGACAGACGAGAGGTACTGAAGCTTTCTTT. This translates into CASSDGQTRGTEAFF.

This chain links TRBV11-3 with TRBJ1-3; no firm D call. Trimming removed 5 bases at V and 1 base at J, with 9 bases between. The germline CDR1 and CDR2 sequences are SGHNT and YENEEA. The CDR3 contains 14 residues. CDR3 amino acids: CASSRGPSGNTIYF. In DNA form, the CDR3 reads TGTGCCAGCAGCAGAGGCCCTTCTGGAAACACCATATATTTT.

This chain joins TRBV9 and TRBJ1-4; D perhaps matches TRBD1 (6 bases). V lost 0 bases and J lost 6, with 12 bases in between. Germline lookup yields CDR1 SGDLS and CDR2 YYNGEE. The CDR3 has 15 amino acids. The CDR3 loop reads CASSVVGGDDEKLFF. CDR3 DNA: TGTGCCAGCAGCGTAGTCGGGGGCGACGATGAAAAACTGTTTTTT.

This clonotype was observed a few times. The chain has TRBV25-1 and TRBJ2-3; no firm D call. Germline CDR1 reads MGHDK; CDR2 reads SYGVNS. The CDR3 covers 14 residues. V was cut by 0 bases and J by 6 bases, with 10 bases left in between. The CDR3 DNA is TGTGCCAGCAGTGAATATAACTCCCTGGATACGCAGTATTTT. Protein: CASSEYNSLDTQYF.

V and J are TRBV5-1 and TRBJ2-3; D unresolved. Looked up from germline, CDR1 is SGHRS and CDR2 is YFSETQ. V dropped 5 bases and J dropped 7 bases, with 8 bases sitting between them. The CDR3 has 11 residues. This CDR3 is CASRDGNTQYF. CDR3 sequence (DNA): TGCGCCAGCAGGGACGGAAATACGCAGTATTTT.

The J gene is TRBJ2-5, the V gene TRBV6-1; 10 positions match TRBD2. Trimming cost V 5 bases and J 5 bases; bases outside gene matches: 8. From germline, CDR1 is MNHNS and CDR2 SASEGT. This CDR3 spans 15 amino acids. The CDR3 sequence: CASSLEAGGRETQYF. The CDR3, as DNA: TGTGCCAGCAGTTTAGAAGCGGGAGGGCGGGAGACCCAGTACTTC.

This clonotype was recorded a few times. CDR3 loop: CASSYESPRGGNTIYF. The CDR3 DNA sequence: TGTGCCAGCAGTTACGAATCTCCCAGGGGAGGAAACACCATATATTTT. This chain links TRBV6-5 with TRBJ1-3; tentatively, D is TRBD1 (6 bases). The V and J ends lost 2 bases and 4 bases respectively, with 15 bases between them. This CDR3 spans 16 amino acids. The V gene's germline CDR1 is MNHEY and CDR2 SVGAGI.

In its sample, this clonotype was seen a few times. J is TRBJ1-2 and V is TRBV7-9; 9 bases line up with TRBD1. V gave up 1 base and J gave up 6 bases; unmatched junction bases: 6. The germline V gene has CDR1 SEHNR and CDR2 FQNEAQ (reference sequence). The CDR3 consists of 15 residues. The CDR3 loop reads CASSLGTGDSNGYTF. The CDR3 DNA reads as TGTGCCAGCAGCTTAGGGACAGGGGACTCGAATGGCTACACCTTC.

In this sample, this clonotype turned up a few times. This chain uses TRBV29-1 with TRBJ2-1, with no clear D. Trimming stripped 1 base from V and 6 bases from J, with 10 bases between. The CDR3 runs to 13 residues. Germline lookup yields CDR1 SQVTM and CDR2 ANQGSEA. This CDR3 is CSVEGGRGNEQFF. CDR3 bases: TGCAGCGTTGAAGGGGGTCGAGGCAATGAGCAGTTCTTC.

The rearrangement joins TRBV5-5 to TRBJ1-2; D is possibly TRBD1 (5 bases). Trimming removed 3 bases at V and 2 bases at J, with 23 bases between. Germline CDR1 reads SGHKS; CDR2 reads YYEKEE (reference sequence). The length of the CDR3 is 18 residues. The CDR3 sequence is CASSSRGGAESFNYGYTF. For the CDR3, the DNA is TGTGCCAGCAGCTCCCGTGGAGGGGCAGAATCTTTCAACTATGGCTACACCTTC.